A single sample gave rise to the 5 T cell receptor beta chains below, sequenced in a study of cytomegalovirus exposure and HLA in healthy donors. Researchers ran the PCR with 60 Vbeta and 13 Jbeta primers. This table comes from immunoSEQ multiplex PCR, and its TCRdb copy is limited to in-frame clones, with some not included. The sample lists around 140,000 clones, roughly 86% seen once, with roughly 3.2% in the top ten. Sequenced: PBMCs. Receptors originate from a man younger than 35 in good health and CMV-seropositive.

The CDR3 bases are TGTGCCAGCAGTTACGGGTCAGGGCCCCCAGATACGCAGTATTTT. Translation: CASSYGSGPPDTQYF. The chain couples TRBV6-6 to TRBJ2-3; a weak D match, TRBD1 (5 bases). The V end lost 2 bases, the J end lost 4 bases, and 13 bases lay between the germline ends. The CDR3 totals 15 residues. Germline CDR1 reads MNHNY; CDR2 reads SVGAGI (reference sequence).

The rearrangement links TRBV5-1 to TRBJ2-1; TRBD2 aligns across 13 bases. With 5 bases clipped from V and 8 bases from J, the junction kept 13 bases outside the gene matches. CDR1 is SGHRS, CDR2 YFSETQ, per germline. The CDR3 length is 17 residues. Written as DNA, the CDR3 is TGCGCCAGCAGATCCCCAGAGGGACTAGCGGGAAGGGATGAGCAGTTCTTC. Its protein product is CASRSPEGLAGRDEQFF. Using reference TRBV5-1 and TRBJ2-1 for the parts outside the CDR3, the full variable domain is KAGVTQTPRYLIKTRGQQVTLSCSPISGHRSVSWYQQTPGQGLQFLFEYFSETQRNKGNFPGRFSGRQFSNSRSEMNVSTLELGDSALYLCASRSPEGLAGRDEQFFGPGTRLTVL.

V usage is TRBV4-1 and J usage is TRBJ1-2; possible D gene TRBD1, 6 bases. This CDR3 has 16 amino acids. Trimming removed 1 base at V and 4 bases at J, with 16 bases between. Germline CDR1 is MGHRA and CDR2 is YSYEKL. As DNA, the CDR3 is TGCGCCAGCAGCCAAGTCTCAGGGGACGACGGCTATGGCTACACCTTC. Encoded protein: CASSQVSGDDGYGYTF.

The chain recombines TRBV28 with TRBJ1-4; TRBD1 matches at 9 bases. V shed 0 bases and J 8 bases; nucleotides not matched to a gene: 7. Germline lookup yields CDR1 MDHEN and CDR2 SYDVKM. This CDR3 spans 16 amino acids. In DNA, the CDR3 is TGTGCCAGCAGTTTATGGACAGGGGGTCAAAGGGAAAAACTGTTTTTT. Protein sequence: CASSLWTGGQREKLFF. The whole variable domain, remainder taken from reference TRBV28 and TRBJ1-4, is DVKVTQSSRYLVKRTGEKVFLECVQDMDHENMFWYRQDPGLGLRLIYFSYDVKMKEKGDIPEGYSVSREKKERFSLILESASTNQTSMYLCASSLWTGGQREKLFFGSGTQLSVL.

This clone has only a few counts. The chain employs TRBV19 and TRBJ1-2; D remains ambiguous. The CDR3 sequence is 12 residues long. Germline CDR1 reads LNHDA; CDR2 reads SQIVND (reference sequence). Trimming cost V 6 bases and J 2 bases, with 7 bases left between them. The DNA for the CDR3 is TGTGCCAGTAGAGGTAGCAACTATGGCTACACCTTC. Translating it yields CASRGSNYGYTF.